One sample yielded the 29 T cell receptor beta chains listed below, sequenced in a study of lymphopenia after photon versus proton radiotherapy. The method was immunoSEQ multiplex PCR; TCRdb's version includes in-frame clones alone and lacks a portion of them. This sample has 89,000 or so clones, with 65% to 85% found just once. Sequenced here: peripheral blood, sampled from a patient treated with proton-based radiotherapy. The receptors were gathered from a man aged 60-69 years with pancreatic cancer.

CDR3 in DNA: TGTGCCAGCAGTGACCCGACCGGAAACTATGGCTACACCTTC. Translated, it gives CASSDPTGNYGYTF. The rearrangement uses TRBV2 and TRBJ1-2; D ambiguous. Trimming shortened V by 3 bases and J by 2 bases, and 10 bases separated the two germline ends. This CDR3 has 14 residues. The germline V gene has CDR1 SNHLY and CDR2 FYNNEI.

The chain employs TRBV27 and TRBJ2-7, with 7 nucleotides matching TRBD2. The length of the CDR3 is 15 residues. V was clipped by 3 bases and J by 1 base; unmatched bases: 6. Germline values: CDR1 MNHEY, CDR2 SMNVEV (reference sequence). The CDR3 bases are TGTGCCAGCAGTTTTGTGGCGGGAGTATCCTACGAGCAGTACTTC. This sequence encodes CASSFVAGVSYEQYF.

The V and J genes are TRBV6-1 and TRBJ1-1; unclear D gene. This CDR3 has 15 residues. Germline-derived CDR1 and CDR2 are MNHNS and SASEGT. With 6 bases removed from V and 4 bases from J, the gap between germline ends came to 18 bases. The CDR3 coding sequence is TGTGCCAGCAGCCAAAGGGAACAACCGGCCACTGAAGCTTTCTTT. This translates into CASSQREQPATEAFF.

The rearrangement joins TRBV7-8 to TRBJ2-7; D possibly corresponds to TRBD1 (6 bases). Germline-derived CDR1 and CDR2 are SGHVS and FQNEAQ. This CDR3 contains 15 residues. Trimming shortened V by 7 bases and J by 6 bases, and 22 bases separated the two germline ends. In nucleotides, the CDR3 is TGTGCCAGCACCCTAGCTCAGGGTCAGGGGAGCGAGCAGTACTTC. Translating it yields CASTLAQGQGSEQYF. Together with reference TRBV7-8 and TRBJ2-7, the CDR3 gives the full variable domain: GAGVSQSPRYKVAKRGQDVALRCDPISGHVSLFWYQQALGQGPEFLTYFQNEAQLDKSGLPSDRFFAERPEGSVSTLKIQRTQQEDSAVYLCASTLAQGQGSEQYFGPGTRLTVT.

The chain is built from TRBV6-5 and TRBJ2-2; D unresolved. Trimming cost V 2 bases and J 5 bases, with 6 bases left between them. CDR1 is MNHEY, CDR2 SVGAGI, per germline. The length of the CDR3 is 13 residues. This chain's CDR3 is CASSYRSTGELFF. The CDR3 nucleotides read TGTGCCAGCAGTTACCGTAGTACCGGGGAGCTGTTTTTT.

The chain is built from TRBV15 and TRBJ2-5; 8 bases align to TRBD2. The V segment lost 6 bases and the J segment 5 bases; nucleotides outside the gene matches: 5. The CDR3 length is 13 residues. CDR1 LNHNV and CDR2 YYDKDF come from the germline V gene (reference sequence). The CDR3 loop reads CATRSGSGETQYF. Written as DNA, the CDR3 is TGTGCCACCAGAAGCGGGAGCGGGGAGACCCAGTACTTC.

This clone was picked up a small number of times. The chain combines TRBV19 with TRBJ1-2; TRBD1 agrees at 8 bases. Germline V lookup: CDR1 LNHDA, CDR2 SQIVND (reference sequence). V lost 4 bases and J lost 7; bases outside the gene matches: 5. The CDR3 has 13 amino acids. The CDR3 DNA is TGTGCCAGTAGTAGGGACAGGCTGCCTGGCTACACCTTC. Translated: CASSRDRLPGYTF.

This clone was detected a few times. The V gene is TRBV7-2, the J gene TRBJ2-1; 10 nucleotides agree with TRBD2. CDR3 size: 18 residues. In germline, CDR1 is SGHTA, CDR2 FQGNSA. J was trimmed by 0 bases and V by 2 bases; bases with no gene match: 7. The CDR3 sequence is CASSLSLAGASSYNEQFF. The CDR3 nucleotides are TGTGCCAGCAGCTTATCGCTAGCGGGGGCGAGCTCCTACAATGAGCAGTTCTTC. The full variable domain, its missing parts supplied by reference TRBV7-2 and TRBJ2-1, is GAGVSQSPSNKVTEKGKDVELRCDPISGHTALYWYRQSLGQGLEFLIYFQGNSAPDKSGLPSDRFSAERTGGSVSTLTIQRTQQEDSAVYLCASSLSLAGASSYNEQFFGPGTRLTVL.

This clone is a singleton in its sample. This chain uses TRBV5-1 with TRBJ2-7; the match to TRBD2 covers 10 bases. Germline V lookup: CDR1 SGHRS, CDR2 YFSETQ. The CDR3 runs to 15 residues. The ends lost 0 bases at V and 4 bases at J; junction bases unmatched: 4. The CDR3 DNA reads as TGCGCCAGCAGCTTGGAAGCGGGAGGGCGGTACGAGCAGTACTTC. Protein product: CASSLEAGGRYEQYF.

This rearrangement joins TRBV7-2 to TRBJ1-2; D gene unclear. CDR1 is SGHTA and CDR2 is FQGNSA in the germline V gene. The CDR3 has 14 amino acids. V lost 1 base and J 1 base, leaving 7 bases between the germline ends. CDR3 sequence: CASSLGGINYGYTF. The CDR3 nucleotides are TGTGCCAGCAGCTTAGGAGGGATTAACTATGGCTACACCTTC. Full variable domain (remainder filled in from reference TRBV7-2 and TRBJ1-2): GAGVSQSPSNKVTEKGKDVELRCDPISGHTALYWYRQSLGQGLEFLIYFQGNSAPDKSGLPSDRFSAERTGGSVSTLTIQRTQQEDSAVYLCASSLGGINYGYTFGSGTRLTVV.

This clone has only one observation. The chain joins TRBV9 to TRBJ2-5; a weak D match, TRBD2 (6 bases). V dropped 5 bases and J dropped 5 bases, with 19 bases sitting between them. Germline CDR1 and CDR2: SGDLS and YYNGEE. The CDR3 spans 15 residues. The chain's CDR3 is CASSYQASVWETQYF. The CDR3 DNA reads TGTGCCAGCAGTTACCAGGCTAGCGTTTGGGAGACCCAGTACTTC.

V and J are TRBV5-4 and TRBJ2-1; weak D call: TRBD2 (6 bases). CDR3 length: 14 amino acids. Trimming shortened V by 5 bases and J by 10 bases, and 19 bases separated the two germline ends. Germline CDR1 is SGHNT and CDR2 is YYREEE (reference sequence). The CDR3 spells CASRAGLVSLEQFF. DNA for the CDR3: TGTGCCAGCAGGGCGGGACTCGTCTCTTTGGAGCAGTTCTTC.

The chain uses TRBV6-1 and TRBJ1-2; no firm D call. Per the germline V gene, CDR1 is MNHNS and CDR2 is SASEGT. The CDR3 contains 11 residues. Trimming shortened V by 8 bases and J by 4 bases, and 8 bases separated the two germline ends. As DNA, the CDR3 is TGTGCCAGCTTGGCAGCCTATGGCTACACCTTC. The encoded protein is CASLAAYGYTF.

This clone was recorded only once. The V and J genes are TRBV5-5 and TRBJ1-3; no clear D gene. Trimming removed 2 bases at V and 0 bases at J, with 0 bases between. Germline CDR1 is SGHKS and CDR2 is YYEKEE (reference sequence). This CDR3 comprises 12 residues. CDR3 amino acids: CASSFSGNTIYF. The CDR3 DNA reads TGTGCCAGCAGCTTCTCTGGAAACACCATATATTTT.

The rearrangement joins TRBV6-5 to TRBJ1-4, with D possibly being TRBD1 (6 bases). The CDR3 is made up of 13 amino acids. Germline CDR1 reads MNHEY; CDR2 reads SVGAGI. The germline V and J ends were trimmed by 7 bases and 8 bases, with 14 bases remaining between them. The CDR3 nucleotides read TGTGCCAGCAAAGAGACAGGTAGAGAAAAACTGTTTTTT. Translation: CASKETGREKLFF.

The V gene is TRBV5-4, the J gene TRBJ1-3, with 9 bases fitting TRBD1. The germline CDR1 and CDR2 sequences are SGHNT and YYREEE (reference sequence). CDR3 length: 13 amino acids. After removal of 3 bases from V and 7 bases from J, the junction contained 2 bases not matched to a gene. The DNA of the CDR3 is TGTGCCAGCAGCTCAGACAGGGGGAACACCATATATTTT. It specifies CASSSDRGNTIYF. Based on the CDR3 plus reference TRBV5-4 and TRBJ1-3, the full variable domain is ETGVTQSPTHLIKTRGQQVTLRCSSQSGHNTVSWYQQALGQGPQFIFQYYREEENGRGNFPPRFSGLQFPNYSSELNVNALELDDSALYLCASSSDRGNTIYFGEGSWLTVV.

The rearrangement uses TRBV6-1 and TRBJ2-7, with D possibly being TRBD2 (5 bases). V shed 4 bases and J shed 3 bases, with 16 bases lying between them. This CDR3 comprises 15 residues. Germline V lookup: CDR1 MNHNS, CDR2 SASEGT. The CDR3 protein is CASSAGLAQIYEQYF. DNA of the CDR3: TGTGCCAGCAGTGCCGGACTGGCTCAGATCTACGAGCAGTACTTC.

Notes on this clone: The sample holds other DNA sequences that translate to the same CDR3. V usage is TRBV7-3 and J usage is TRBJ1-1; D is unresolved. This CDR3 region has 13 residues. Germline V gene lookup returns CDR1 SGHTA and CDR2 FQGTGA. Trimming cost V 1 base and J 1 base, with 4 bases left between them. The CDR3 sequence: CASSLSQNTEAFF. For the CDR3, the DNA is TGTGCCAGCAGCTTAAGTCAGAACACTGAAGCTTTCTTT.

This sequence joins TRBV6-5 and TRBJ1-6; D is undetermined. Germline CDR1 and CDR2: MNHEY and SVGAGI. Deletions cut 4 bases from V and 10 bases from J, with 14 bases between. The CDR3 length is 14 residues. The DNA for the CDR3 is TGTGCCAGCAGTTTCAGGCGCTTTAAGTCACCCCTCCACTTT. This codes for CASSFRRFKSPLHF.

The chain links TRBV5-1 to TRBJ2-1, with D hard to call. Deletions cut 2 bases from V and 3 bases from J, with 18 bases between. There are 17 residues in the CDR3. The germline V gene encodes CDR1 SGHRS and CDR2 YFSETQ. CDR3 region: CASSFMGSQGVYNEQFF. In nucleotides, the CDR3 is TGCGCCAGCAGCTTCATGGGTAGCCAAGGCGTCTACAATGAGCAGTTCTTC.

This clone is classed as medium-sized (0.01 to 0.1%). The chain couples TRBV7-9 to TRBJ2-2, with TRBD2 as a possible D gene (5 bases). CDR3 length: 13 residues. Trimming removed 0 bases at V and 6 bases at J, with 5 bases between. The germline CDR1 and CDR2 sequences are SEHNR and FQNEAQ (reference sequence). CDR3 nucleotides: TGTGCCAGCAGCTTAGCCGGGGCCGGGGAGCTGTTTTTT. As protein: CASSLAGAGELFF.

This clone has a single count. The CDR3 sequence is CATSRDPGGRENEQFF. CDR3 nucleotides: TGTGCCACCAGCAGAGATCCCGGCGGGAGGGAAAATGAGCAGTTCTTC. The V and J genes are TRBV15 and TRBJ2-1, with 9 nucleotides matching TRBD2. The CDR3 totals 16 residues. V lost 0 bases and J lost 7; bases outside the gene matches: 7. The V gene's germline CDR1 is LNHNV and CDR2 YYDKDF (reference sequence).

The chain couples TRBV4-3 to TRBJ2-2; D unresolved. The CDR3 runs to 14 residues. V dropped 0 bases and J dropped 2 bases, with 4 bases sitting between them. CDR1 is LGHNA, CDR2 YSLEER, per germline. CDR3 sequence (DNA): TGCGCCAGCAGCCAAGATATCAACACCGGGGAGCTGTTTTTT. The encoded protein is CASSQDINTGELFF.

The V and J genes are TRBV7-3 and TRBJ2-7, with D possibly being TRBD1 or TRBD2 (5 bases each). CDR1 is SGHTA, CDR2 FQGTGA, per germline. This CDR3 is built from 13 residues. Trimming removed 2 bases at V and 6 bases at J, with 11 bases between. The CDR3 DNA reads as TGTGCCAGCAGCTTACTTACTGGGGGCGAGCAGTACTTC. This codes for CASSLLTGGEQYF.

The gene calls are TRBV7-2 and TRBJ2-7; 8 bases line up with TRBD1. The junction had 12 bases not matched to a gene; V was cut back by 5 bases and J by 6 bases. The V gene's germline CDR1 is SGHTA and CDR2 FQGNSA. This CDR3 is 15 amino acids long. CDR3 residues: CASSSGQGAVAEQYF. The CDR3 DNA is TGTGCCAGCAGCAGTGGACAGGGCGCGGTCGCCGAGCAGTACTTC.

The sample holds one count of this clone. V gene TRBV6-6 combines with J gene TRBJ2-5; the D is unclear. The V gene lost 2 bases and the J gene lost 4 bases, with 8 bases spanning the gap. Germline V lookup: CDR1 MNHNY, CDR2 SVGAGI (reference sequence). CDR3 length equals 13 residues. The CDR3 reads CASSYISGETQYF. CDR3 nucleotide sequence: TGTGCCAGCAGTTACATTTCAGGAGAGACCCAGTACTTC.

This chain links TRBV7-3 with TRBJ2-3, with D tentatively TRBD2 (6 bases). CDR1 and CDR2 from the germline V gene are SGHTA and FQGTGA. V lost 8 bases, J lost 6 bases, and 15 bases lay in between. CDR3 length: 13 residues. CDR3 region: CASSSTRRDTQYF. CDR3 bases: TGTGCCAGCTCTTCGACTAGGAGGGATACGCAGTATTTT.

The chain is built from TRBV4-2 and TRBJ1-6; a weak D match, TRBD1 (5 bases). The CDR3 loop spans 16 amino acids. Germline V gene sequence: CDR1 LGHNA, CDR2 YNFKEQ. With 1 base removed from V and 1 base from J, the gap between germline ends came to 8 bases. The CDR3 bases are TGTGCCAGCAGCCAAGGGGGGGGATCCTATAATTCACCCCTCCACTTT. Its protein is CASSQGGGSYNSPLHF.

V is TRBV28 and J is TRBJ2-7; 7 bases match TRBD1. With V trimmed by 6 bases and J by 6 bases, 11 bases remained unmatched. CDR1 is MDHEN and CDR2 is SYDVKM in the germline V gene. CDR3 size: 14 residues. Written as DNA, the CDR3 is TGTGCCAGCAGCCCTACTGCAGGGGACAGCGAGCAGTACTTC. It is translated as CASSPTAGDSEQYF.